These T cell receptor beta chains were read from a single sample in a study of blood T cells in healthy people across ages. One entry per CDR3 protein, called by TCRdb with MiXCR from the 5' RACE reads. The sample has about 1.8 million distinct CDR3 sequences, about 50% seen once. The sequencing sample was made of blood. The origin of the receptors is a woman in her forties in good health. CDR3s include the opening cysteine and the closing phenylalanine or tryptophan. Clone sizes are given selectively: once, few, many, or a class where the clone is expanded.

abundance	v_gene	j_gene	CDR3aa
NA	TRBV13	TRBJ2-4	CASSFTNDQERVSKNIQYF
NA	TRBV20-1	TRBJ1-6	CSAQQGSHTSSPLHF
NA	TRBV6-5	TRBJ2-5	CASTYREDVETQYF
few	TRBV20-1	TRBJ2-5	CSARDLRQTDQYF
NA	TRBV7-9	TRBJ1-1	CASSPKRRGTPEAFF
many	TRBV13	TRBJ2-1	CASSLESNEQFF
NA	TRBV15	TRBJ2-7	CATSRDRSYEQYF
NA	TRBV4-3	TRBJ2-3	CASSQEGRAGGTTDTQYF
NA	TRBV6-5	TRBJ2-1	CASGGYDSSNEQFF
NA	TRBV5-6	TRBJ1-2	CASSPDRALGGYTF
NA	TRBV7-9	TRBJ2-1	CASTKLGLAGPEQFF
NA	TRBV4-1	TRBJ1-2	CASSPLGRQPESYTF
once	TRBV7-6	TRBJ2-3	CASRPRLADTQYF
NA	TRBV4-3	TRBJ2-3	CASSQDPSGGATDTQYF
NA	TRBV20-1	TRBJ2-1	CSARASGAGTNEQFF
NA	TRBV4-3	TRBJ2-3	CASSQESGFGTDTQYF
NA	TRBV20-1	TRBJ2-3	CSASEHRTDTQYF